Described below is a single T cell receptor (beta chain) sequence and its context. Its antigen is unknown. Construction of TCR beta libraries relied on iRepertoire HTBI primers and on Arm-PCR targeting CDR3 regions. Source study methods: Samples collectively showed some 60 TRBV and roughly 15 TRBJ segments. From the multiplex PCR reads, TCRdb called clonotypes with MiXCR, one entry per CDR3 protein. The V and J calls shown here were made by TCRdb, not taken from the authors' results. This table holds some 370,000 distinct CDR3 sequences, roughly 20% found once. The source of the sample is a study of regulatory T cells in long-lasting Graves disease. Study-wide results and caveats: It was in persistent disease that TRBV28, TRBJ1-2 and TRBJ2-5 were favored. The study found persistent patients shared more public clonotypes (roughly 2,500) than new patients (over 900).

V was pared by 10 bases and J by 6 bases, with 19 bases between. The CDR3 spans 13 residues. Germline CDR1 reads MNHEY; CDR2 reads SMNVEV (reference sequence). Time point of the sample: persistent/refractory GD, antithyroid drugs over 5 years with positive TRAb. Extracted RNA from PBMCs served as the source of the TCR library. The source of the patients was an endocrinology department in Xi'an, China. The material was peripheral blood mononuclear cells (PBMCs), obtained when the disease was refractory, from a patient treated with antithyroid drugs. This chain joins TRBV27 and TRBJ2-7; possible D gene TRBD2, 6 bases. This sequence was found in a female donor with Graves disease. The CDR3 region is CATGLGGSSEQYF. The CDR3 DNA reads TGTGCCACCGGGTTGGGGGGATCTAGCGAGCAGTACTTC.